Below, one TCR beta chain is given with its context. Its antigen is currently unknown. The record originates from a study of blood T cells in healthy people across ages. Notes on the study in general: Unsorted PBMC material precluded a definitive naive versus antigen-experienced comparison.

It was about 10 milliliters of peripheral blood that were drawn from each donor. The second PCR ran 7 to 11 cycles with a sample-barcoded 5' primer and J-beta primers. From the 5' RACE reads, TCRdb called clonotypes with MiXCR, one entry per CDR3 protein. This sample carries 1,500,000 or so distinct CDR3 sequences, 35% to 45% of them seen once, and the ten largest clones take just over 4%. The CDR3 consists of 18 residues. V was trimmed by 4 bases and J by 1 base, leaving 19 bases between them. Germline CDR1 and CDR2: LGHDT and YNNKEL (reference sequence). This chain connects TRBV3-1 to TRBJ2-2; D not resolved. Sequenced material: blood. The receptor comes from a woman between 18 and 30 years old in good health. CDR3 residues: CASSPGIKWTVNTGELFF. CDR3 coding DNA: TGTGCCAGCAGCCCCGGAATAAAATGGACCGTGAACACCGGGGAGCTGTTTTTT.